This TCR beta chain was sequenced in a study of blood T cells in healthy people across ages. The study, taken as a whole, reports: Relative to aged donors, long-lived donors carried more naive CD4+ cells and displayed higher diversity.

Trimming left V 0 bases short and J 3 bases short, with 16 bases between. The CDR3 has 17 amino acids. The germline V gene has CDR1 SGHRS and CDR2 YFSETQ. Worth noting for this clonotype: Its specificity is unknown.

Combining a sample-barcoded 5' primer with a J-beta primer mix, a second PCR ran for roughly 6 to 12 cycles. TCRdb fed the 5' RACE reads into MiXCR, producing one record per CDR3 protein. This sample carries under 2 million distinct CDR3 sequences, roughly a third of them seen once, and the ten largest clones take about 11%. Isolating PBMCs gave at least 7 million of these cells per sample. Sequencing input: blood. The TCR was taken from a woman in her 30s in good health. The V and J genes are TRBV5-1 and TRBJ1-3, with D unresolved. The CDR3 is CASSLVPGGSIGNTIYF. As DNA, the CDR3 is TGCGCCAGCAGCTTGGTCCCCGGAGGCTCGATTGGAAACACCATATATTTT.